The 16 T cell receptor beta chains given below trace back to one sample, sequenced in a study of molecular identifiers for immune sequencing clone quantification. Using its own MiXCR run on the PCR reads, TCRdb lists one record per CDR3 protein. The data show 100,000 or so distinct CDR3 sequences, with roughly a fifth seen just once and around 1% held by the top ten. Sequencing was performed on naive CD8+ T cells from blood, with Jurkat cell RNA spiked in. Subset given: FACS-sorted CD8+CD4-CCR7+CD45RA+ naive T cells. The source is a human donor in good health. Some libraries in this study had Jurkat cell RNA spiked in.

Note on this clonotype: Since a much larger clone is just one base distant, this may be a read error. V and J are TRBV27 and TRBJ2-2, with D uncertain. The ends were cut back, 8 bases at V and 4 bases at J, with 14 bases in the middle. CDR3 length equals 14 residues. Germline V gene lookup returns CDR1 MNHEY and CDR2 SMNVEV (reference sequence). The CDR3 bases are TGTGCCAGCCACTGGGGTCTCGGCACCGGGGAGCTGTTTTTT. Translating gives CASHWGLGTGELFF.

The table lists this clonotype with many counts. The V and J genes are TRBV11-2 and TRBJ2-7; no clear D. Germline V lookup: CDR1 SGHAT, CDR2 FQNNGV. Deletions cut 1 base from V and 3 bases from J, with 7 bases between. This CDR3 has 13 amino acids. The CDR3 coding sequence is TGTGCCAGCAGCTTAGCTCTGAGCTACGAGCAGTACTTC. Translated: CASSLALSYEQYF.

The genes are TRBV3-1 and TRBJ2-4; 8 bases agree with TRBD2. The germline V gene encodes CDR1 LGHDT and CDR2 YNNKEL (reference sequence). After removal of 1 base from V and 5 bases from J, the junction contained 7 bases not matched to a gene. This CDR3 is built from 16 residues. The CDR3 reads CASSQGSGNVENIQYF. CDR3 sequence (DNA): TGTGCCAGCAGCCAAGGTAGCGGGAACGTCGAAAACATTCAGTACTTC.

This clonotype was recorded at least ten times. The chain couples TRBV27 to TRBJ2-1; the D gene is possibly TRBD1 (5 bases). CDR1 is MNHEY and CDR2 is SMNVEV in the germline V gene (reference sequence). This CDR3 comprises 15 residues. V was trimmed by 0 bases and J by 3 bases, leaving 9 bases between them. In nucleotides, the CDR3 is TGTGCCAGCAGTTTATCAGGGGCCCTCTACAATGAGCAGTTCTTC. The encoded protein is CASSLSGALYNEQFF.

This clonotype was counted between two and nine times. A much larger clone differs by one base, so this may be a read error. The chain couples TRBV28 to TRBJ1-5, with TRBD1 matching over 9 bases. The germline CDR1 and CDR2 sequences are MDHEN and SYDVKM. The CDR3 has 15 residues. Here the CDR3 DNA reads TGTGCCAGCAGCCCAGGGACAGGGCATTGGCAGCCCCCGCATTTT. Amino acid sequence: CASSPGTGHWQPPHF.

This clonotype was counted ten times or more. This sequence joins TRBV12-3 or TRBV12-4 and TRBJ2-3, with a tentative D call TRBD2 (6 bases). With 7 bases removed from V and 2 bases from J, the gap between germline ends came to 13 bases. CDR3 length: 14 amino acids. The CDR3 reads CASTGGTYTDTQYF. The CDR3 coding sequence is TGTGCCAGCACCGGCGGGACTTACACAGATACGCAGTATTTT.

This chain joins TRBV6-6 and TRBJ2-1; 8 bases match TRBD2. The CDR3 contains 16 residues. J was trimmed by 0 bases and V by 0 bases; bases with no gene match: 1. The germline V gene encodes CDR1 MNHNY and CDR2 SVGAGI (reference sequence). DNA for the CDR3: TGTGCCAGCAGTTACTCTACTAGCGGCTCCTACAATGAGCAGTTCTTC. Amino acids: CASSYSTSGSYNEQFF.

This clonotype came up many times. The chain has TRBV30 and TRBJ2-7; no clear D. V was cut by 0 bases and J by 0 bases, with 6 bases left in between. The CDR3 consists of 13 residues. Germline V gene sequence: CDR1 GTSNPN, CDR2 SVGIG (reference sequence). CDR3 coding DNA: TGTGCCTGGAGTGTCCCAAGCTCCTACGAGCAGTACTTC. It yields the protein CAWSVPSSYEQYF.

In its sample, this clonotype was seen many times. The chain employs TRBV4-3 and TRBJ1-5; a possible D gene is TRBD1 (6 bases). Trimming shortened V by 0 bases and J by 5 bases, and 11 bases separated the two germline ends. The CDR3 has 15 amino acids. The germline V gene has CDR1 LGHNA and CDR2 YSLEER. The CDR3 here is CASSQERQGYQPQHF. The CDR3 DNA sequence: TGCGCCAGCAGCCAAGAGAGGCAGGGGTATCAGCCCCAGCATTTT.

The V and J genes are TRBV9 and TRBJ2-1; 11 nucleotides line up with TRBD2. Unmatched junction bases numbered 14, after V lost 4 bases and J lost 5 bases. This CDR3 has 18 amino acids. Germline V gene lookup returns CDR1 SGDLS and CDR2 YYNGEE. CDR3 protein: CASSPRLTSGGPNNEQFF. As DNA, the CDR3 is TGTGCCAGCAGCCCACGCCTTACTAGCGGGGGACCCAACAATGAGCAGTTCTTC.

In its sample, this clonotype was seen many times. The chain combines TRBV7-9 with TRBJ2-3; D is undetermined. The germline V gene has CDR1 SEHNR and CDR2 FQNEAQ (reference sequence). Trimming cost V 5 bases and J 6 bases, with 9 bases left between them. The CDR3 covers 12 residues. CDR3 residues: CASSDIMDTQYF. The CDR3, as DNA: TGTGCCAGCAGCGACATAATGGATACGCAGTATTTT.

This clonotype was found a few times. This chain joins TRBV13 and TRBJ1-1; tentative D call: TRBD1 (5 bases). Deletions cut 2 bases from V and 3 bases from J, with 10 bases between. The CDR3 totals 14 residues. Per germline, CDR1 PRHDT and CDR2 FYEKMQ (reference sequence). This chain's CDR3 is CASSLRGFDTEAFF. The CDR3 nucleotides read TGTGCCAGCAGCTTACGGGGGTTTGACACTGAAGCTTTCTTT.

This clonotype was detected ten times or more. The rearrangement joins TRBV19 to TRBJ1-1; 7 bases are shared with TRBD1. CDR3 length: 12 amino acids. V gave up 11 bases and J gave up 1 base; unmatched junction bases: 4. Germline CDR1 LNHDA, CDR2 SQIVND (reference sequence). CDR3: CAYYRGNTEAFF. In DNA, the CDR3 is TGTGCCTACTACAGGGGGAACACTGAAGCTTTCTTT.

Concerning this clonotype: Just one base apart from a much larger clone, this may be a read error. The V gene is TRBV30, the J gene TRBJ2-7; D possibly corresponds to TRBD2 (5 bases). The CDR3 covers 15 residues. CDR1 is GTSNPN and CDR2 is SVGIG in the germline V gene (reference sequence). This CDR3 is CARSVLDSIYYEQYF. The CDR3 nucleotides read TGTGCCCGGAGTGTACTAGATAGTATCTACTACGAGCAGTACTTC.

Turning to this clonotype: This could be a read error, since a much larger clone is one nucleotide away. The CDR3 does not close with the conserved phenylalanine or tryptophan, likely indicating a read error. The rearrangement links TRBV19 to TRBJ2-3; 9 positions agree with TRBD2. The CDR3 sequence is 16 residues long. Trimming removed 4 bases from V and 1 base from J; junction bases left unmatched: 6. CDR1 and CDR2 from the germline V gene are LNHDA and SQIVND (reference sequence). The DNA for the CDR3 is TGTGCCAGTAGTACCTGGACTAGCGAGCGCACAGATACGCAGTATCTT. Translation: CASSTWTSERTDTQYL.

This clonotype has at least ten counts. The chain links TRBV5-1 to TRBJ2-7; 11 bases line up with TRBD1. V shed 3 bases and J 5 bases; nucleotides not matched to a gene: 4. CDR3 size: 14 residues. Germline V gene data show CDR1 as SGHRS and CDR2 as YFSETQ. The CDR3 DNA follows: TGCGCCAGCAGCTGGACAGGGGGCTCTAACGAGCAGTACTTC. Its translation is CASSWTGGSNEQYF.